The 20 T cell receptor beta chains in this list originate from one sample, sequenced in a study of CD4 T cell repertoires in COVID-19. No culture step preceded sequencing of the ex vivo isolated memory T cells. Here immunoSEQ multiplex PCR was the method, and the copy in TCRdb shows in-frame clones only, minus some. The sample shows 20,000 to 25,000 clones, over 75% of them seen only once. Here the sequenced sample was central memory CD4+ T cells from blood, taken before the COVID-19 pandemic. The receptors shown here come from a human donor who had COVID-19.

This clone was counted only a few times. This sequence joins TRBV9 and TRBJ1-5; no firm D call. The germline gives CDR1 SGDLS, CDR2 YYNGEE. The CDR3 sequence is 13 residues long. Trimming cost V 0 bases and J 4 bases, with 5 bases left between them. This CDR3 reads CASSVGENQPQHF. CDR3 DNA sequence: TGTGCCAGCAGCGTAGGGGAGAATCAGCCCCAGCATTTT.

The rearrangement uses TRBV7-6 and TRBJ2-5; 11 positions agree with TRBD1. Germline V gene lookup returns CDR1 SGHVS and CDR2 FNYEAQ. V trimming: 5 bases; J trimming: 11 bases; junction bases outside the gene matches: 13. The CDR3 has 15 amino acids. In nucleotides, the CDR3 is TGTGCCAGCAGCGACCGGACAGGGGGCCGAGGGGAGCAGTACTTC. It translates to CASSDRTGGRGEQYF.

The gene calls are TRBV27 and TRBJ1-2; the D gene is possibly TRBD1 (5 bases). The CDR3 is 13 amino acids. The V gene lost 1 base and the J gene lost 6 bases, with 9 bases spanning the gap. Germline V lookup: CDR1 MNHEY, CDR2 SMNVEV (reference sequence). This CDR3 is CASSLLRGHGYTF. The CDR3, as DNA: TGTGCCAGCAGTTTATTAAGGGGTCATGGCTACACCTTC.

This clone was detected once. The chain joins TRBV21-1 to TRBJ2-1; TRBD2 is the table's D call and was not checked against the DNA. TRBV21-1 is reported as a pseudogene. The CDR3 loop spans 18 amino acids. In nucleotides, the CDR3 is TGTGCCAGCAGCAAAGTGAGGACTAGCGGGAGGGTGTACAATGAGCAGTTCTTC. Its translation is CASSKVRTSGRVYNEQFF.

J is TRBJ2-2 and V is TRBV6-1; TRBD2 might be the D (6 bases). The CDR3 consists of 16 residues. CDR1 is MNHNS, CDR2 SASEGT, per germline. The V end lost 3 bases, the J end lost 2 bases, and 13 bases lay between the germline ends. CDR3 protein: CASSEVGGINTGELFF. DNA for the CDR3: TGTGCCAGCAGTGAGGTCGGAGGGATCAACACCGGGGAGCTGTTTTTT.

The chain employs TRBV7-4 and TRBJ1-5; D is unresolved. V lost 7 bases, J lost 5 bases, and 15 bases lay in between. The CDR3 length is 14 residues. Germline V gene sequence: CDR1 SGHVT, CDR2 SQSDAQ. The DNA for the CDR3 is TGTGCCAGCAAGTCGCAGGTTTCTGATCAGCCCCAGCATTTT. Translated: CASKSQVSDQPQHF.

J is TRBJ1-4 and V is TRBV13; 8 bases map to TRBD1. With 5 bases clipped from V and 7 bases from J, the junction kept 6 bases outside the gene matches. The CDR3 loop spans 14 amino acids. In germline, CDR1 is PRHDT, CDR2 FYEKMQ (reference sequence). Here the CDR3 DNA reads TGTGCCAGCAGCCCCTGGCAGGGGGCTGAAAAACTGTTTTTT. Translation gives CASSPWQGAEKLFF.

The chain recombines TRBV6-5 with TRBJ2-3; 8 nucleotides match TRBD2. Germline lookup yields CDR1 MNHEY and CDR2 SVGAGI. The V segment lost 1 base and the J segment 8 bases; nucleotides outside the gene matches: 8. The CDR3 consists of 15 residues. CDR3 in amino acids: CASSYYGTSLGTQYF. The DNA of the CDR3 is TGTGCCAGCAGTTACTATGGGACTAGTTTGGGTACGCAGTATTTT.

CDR3 in amino acids: CASSWTGESEAFF. The DNA for the CDR3 is TGTGCCAGCAGTTGGACAGGCGAGAGTGAAGCTTTCTTT. The chain joins TRBV11-2 to TRBJ1-1; 7 positions match TRBD1. V lost 6 bases, J lost 7 bases, and 8 bases stayed unmatched. The CDR3 length is 13 residues. In germline, CDR1 is SGHAT, CDR2 FQNNGV.

The chain links TRBV4-2 to TRBJ2-7, with TRBD1 matching over 7 bases. CDR3 size: 19 residues. V lost 0 bases and J lost 3; bases outside the gene matches: 17. Germline V gene data show CDR1 as LGHNA and CDR2 as YNFKEQ. The CDR3 DNA reads as TGTGCCAGCAGCCAAGATGGGACAGCTACTAGTGCCAACATCTACGAGCAGTACTTC. Translated, it gives CASSQDGTATSANIYEQYF.

This chain links TRBV5-8 with TRBJ2-5; D gene ambiguous. The CDR3 totals 11 residues. CDR1 SGHTS and CDR2 YDEGEE come from the germline V gene. Trimming removed 8 bases from V and 5 bases from J, with 10 bases in between. CDR3 sequence reads: CASSVGETQYF. In DNA form, the CDR3 reads TGTGCCAGTTCTGTGGGCGAGACCCAGTACTTC.

V gene TRBV29-1 combines with J gene TRBJ1-1; tentative D call: TRBD1 (5 bases). Trimming cost V 5 bases and J 1 base, with 11 bases left between them. Germline V gene lookup returns CDR1 SQVTM and CDR2 ANQGSEA. The CDR3 totals 13 residues. CDR3 DNA sequence: TGCAGCGTTTTTAGGGGCGGGAACACTGAAGCTTTCTTT. This gives the protein CSVFRGGNTEAFF. Based on the CDR3 plus reference TRBV29-1 and TRBJ1-1, the full variable domain is SAVISQKPSRDICQRGTSLTIQCQVDSQVTMMFWYRQQPGQSLTLIATANQGSEATYESGFVIDKFPISRPNLTFSTLTVSNMSPEDSSIYLCSVFRGGNTEAFFGQGTRLTVV.

The rearrangement joins TRBV11-2 to TRBJ2-1, with D possibly being TRBD2 (6 bases). The CDR3 covers 17 residues. The V end was cut by 1 base, the J end by 2 bases, with 15 bases between. Germline V gene lookup returns CDR1 SGHAT and CDR2 FQNNGV. In DNA, the CDR3 is TGTGCCAGCAGCTTAGTTGGGACTCCCTTTACCTACAATGAGCAGTTCTTC. As protein: CASSLVGTPFTYNEQFF.

A remark on this clone: The CDR3 ends on some other residue instead of the conserved phenylalanine or tryptophan, so this is likely a read error. The chain couples TRBV18 to TRBJ1-6; D unresolved. Germline values: CDR1 KGHSH, CDR2 LQKENI. This CDR3 comprises 14 residues. The V end was cut by 6 bases, the J end by 7 bases, with 13 bases between. CDR3 DNA sequence: TGTGCCAGCTCCCCTGAGGAGAGAAATTCACCCCTCCACTGT. Protein sequence: CASSPEERNSPLHC.

The chain links TRBV9 to TRBJ2-3; the match to TRBD2 covers 9 bases. V dropped 3 bases and J dropped 4; count of bases not matched to a gene: 6. The CDR3 totals 15 residues. Per germline, CDR1 SGDLS and CDR2 YYNGEE. In DNA, the CDR3 is TGTGCCAGCAGCGCACTCGGCGGGGGGGCAGATACGCAGTATTTT. Translated, it gives CASSALGGGADTQYF.

The rearrangement links TRBV2 to TRBJ2-5; no firm D call. The CDR3 is 12 residues long. The V gene's germline CDR1 is SNHLY and CDR2 FYNNEI. Trimming took off 3 bases at V and 7 bases at J, with 9 bases between the two ends. CDR3 protein: CASSEQRWTQYF. CDR3 DNA sequence: TGTGCCAGCAGTGAGCAGCGTTGGACCCAGTACTTC.

This chain uses TRBV18 with TRBJ1-1, with TRBD1 matching over 9 bases. There are 15 residues in the CDR3. J gave up 1 base and V 6 bases, and 6 bases lay outside the gene matches. Germline V gives CDR1 KGHSH, CDR2 LQKENI. The CDR3 DNA reads TGTGCCAGCTCCCTTAGGACAGGGGCGAACACTGAAGCTTTCTTT. It yields the protein CASSLRTGANTEAFF.

The chain joins TRBV10-2 to TRBJ1-1, with D unresolved. V was clipped by 3 bases and J by 7 bases, with 12 bases between them. The length of the CDR3 is 13 residues. Germline values: CDR1 WSHSY, CDR2 SAAADI. This CDR3 reads CASSESFYSEAFF. CDR3 DNA sequence: TGCGCCAGCAGTGAATCTTTTTATAGTGAAGCTTTCTTT.

The chain links TRBV5-1 to TRBJ2-5; 14 bases line up with TRBD2. J was trimmed by 5 bases and V by 0 bases; bases with no gene match: 0. This CDR3 is built from 15 residues. The germline gives CDR1 SGHRS, CDR2 YFSETQ. As DNA, the CDR3 is TGCGCCAGCAGCTTGGGGACTAGCGGGAGGGAGACCCAGTACTTC. It is translated as CASSLGTSGRETQYF.

This chain joins TRBV21-1 and TRBJ2-5; the table's TRBD1 call for D was not verified on the DNA. With the DNA end fitting TRBJ2-7 better, the J assignment may be wrong. TRBV21-1 is annotated as a pseudogene. CDR3 length: 14 residues. CDR3 DNA sequence: TGTGCCAGCAGCAAGGACAGGTTCTTATACGAGCAGTACTTC. Translation gives CASSKDRFLYEQYF.